Detailed here is one T cell receptor (beta chain). Measured with immunoSEQ multiplex PCR; TCRdb has only the in-frame clones, and not every one. Of 200,000 to 250,000 clones in the sample, under 85% were seen once. The data are from a study of blood T cell repertoires in COVID-19. Clinical histories supplied by participants themselves formed the basis of cohort assignment. Germline lookup yields CDR1 SEHNR and CDR2 FQNEAQ (reference sequence). CDR3 size: 19 residues. J lost 0 bases, V lost 6 bases, and 16 bases had no gene match. The receptor was isolated from a man between 60 and 75 years old who had recovered from COVID-19. The source material was PBMCs or T cells enriched from blood (not recorded which). The J gene is TRBJ1-4, the V gene TRBV7-9; the match to TRBD1 covers 7 bases. For the CDR3, the DNA is TGTGCCAGCAGTTCTGAACCGGGACAGCTAACTGCAACTAATGAAAAACTGTTTTTT. This encodes CASSSEPGQLTATNEKLFF.